The T cell receptor (beta chain) described here comes from a study of CD8 T cells in Susac syndrome. Reverse transcription of about 0.45 to 1 ug RNA was carried out with random hexamers. One entry per CDR3 protein results from TCRdb running MiXCR on the immunoSEQ multiplex PCR reads. The sample consists of some 77,000 distinct CDR3 sequences, just over 90% of them appearing once. TCR beta from blood CD8+ and CD4+ T cells was sequenced. The germline CDR1 and CDR2 sequences are LNHDA and SQIVND (reference sequence). V was trimmed by 9 bases and J by 7 bases, leaving 19 bases between them. The CDR3 is 14 amino acids.

The sequence was obtained from a human donor with Susac syndrome. The chain combines TRBV19 with TRBJ1-3, with a weak D call TRBD1 (5 bases). The sample was CD4+ T cells from PBMCs. CDR3 residues: CASPWGGPGNTIYF. The CDR3 DNA is TGTGCCAGCCCATGGGGAGGGCCAGGGAACACCATATATTTT. The full variable domain, completed using reference TRBV19 and TRBJ1-3, is DGGITQSPKYLFRKEGQNVTLSCEQNLNHDAMYWYRQDPGQGLRLIYYSQIVNDFQKGDIAEGYSVSREKKESFPLTVTSAQKNPTAFYLCASPWGGPGNTIYFGEGSWLTVV.